The present T cell receptor (beta chain) was sequenced within a study of identical twins. Unique molecular identifiers were in the cDNA, with template-switch universal primer binding. TCRdb itself ran the 5' RACE reads through MiXCR, one entry per CDR3 protein. The sample shows 650,000 to 800,000 distinct CDR3 sequences, 8.5% to 9.5% of them seen only once. CDR1 and CDR2 from the germline V gene are ENHRY and SYGVKD. V lost 8 bases to trimming and J lost 1 base; unmatched junction nucleotides: 4. The CDR3 extends over 13 amino acids. These data also formed part of another study, on yellow fever vaccine responses in identical twins.

The clonotype was recovered from a woman under 30 in good health. Sample: PBMCs. The chain is built from TRBV10-3 and TRBJ2-7; TRBD1 matches at 8 bases. The CDR3 nucleotides read TGTGCCATCTCCCGGGACAGGTCCTACGAGCAGTACTTC. It specifies CAISRDRSYEQYF.